These 11 T cell receptor beta chains were all obtained from the same sample, sequenced in a study of T-cell reconstitution after alpha-beta-depleted transplantation in children. A TCRbeta library incorporating unique molecular identifiers was prepared. MiXCR, run by TCRdb on the PCR reads, gives a single entry per CDR3 protein. The sample shows some 830,000 distinct CDR3 sequences, 16% of them seen only once. Sequencing was performed on PBMCs, mostly from graft donor cells, taken 360 days after TCRalphabeta/CD19-depleted stem cell transplant. All receptors derive from a male patient younger than 18 who had a stem cell transplant for acute lymphoblastic leukemia, so the T cells may come from the graft donor.

In DNA, the CDR3 is TGCAGTGCTAGAGATGGGAGGTTAGCGGGTCCTTTCTCCTACGAGCAGTACTTC. It codes for CSARDGRLAGPFSYEQYF. The chain recombines TRBV20-1 with TRBJ2-7; 7 bases fit TRBD2. Germline V gene sequence: CDR1 DFQATT, CDR2 SNEGSKA (reference sequence). Losses at the gene ends were 0 bases for V and 0 bases for J; bases not matched to a gene: 14. There are 18 residues in the CDR3.

The chain combines TRBV20-1 with TRBJ1-5; 8 bases line up with TRBD1. CDR1 DFQATT and CDR2 SNEGSKA come from the germline V gene (reference sequence). The CDR3 has 14 residues. The J segment lost 1 base and the V segment lost 6 bases, leaving 5 bases of the junction unmatched. CDR3 loop: CSARQGTSNQPQHF. The CDR3 DNA sequence: TGCAGTGCCCGACAGGGGACGAGCAATCAGCCCCAGCATTTT.

This clonotype was detected ten times or more. The rearrangement uses TRBV2 and TRBJ2-3, with D possibly matching TRBD1 (7 bases). There are 14 residues in the CDR3. The germline V gene encodes CDR1 SNHLY and CDR2 FYNNEI. V was clipped by 11 bases and J by 2 bases, with 17 bases between them. Here the CDR3 DNA reads TGTGCCGGACAGGTTAGCGGTCTCACAGATACGCAGTATTTT. This codes for CAGQVSGLTDTQYF.

The rearrangement joins TRBV5-5 to TRBJ2-1; D unclear. The V end lost 1 base, the J end lost 5 bases, and 7 bases lay between the germline ends. Germline values: CDR1 SGHKS, CDR2 YYEKEE (reference sequence). The CDR3 extends over 13 amino acids. The chain's CDR3 is CASSLHVDNEQFF. CDR3 in DNA: TGTGCCAGCAGCTTGCATGTGGACAATGAGCAGTTCTTC.

This clonotype occurred a few times. V is TRBV4-1 and J is TRBJ2-3; D may be TRBD1 (7 bases). V lost 0 bases to trimming and J lost 13 bases, with 23 bases between them. This CDR3 region has 16 residues. The germline V gene encodes CDR1 MGHRA and CDR2 YSYEKL. In nucleotides, the CDR3 is TGCGCCAGCAGCCAAGATAGCTCCGCGGGGACAGCCGGGAAGTATTTT. Protein product: CASSQDSSAGTAGKYF.

This clonotype has just a few counts. The J gene is TRBJ2-3, the V gene TRBV7-9; a weak D match, TRBD2 (6 bases). The V gene's germline CDR1 is SEHNR and CDR2 FQNEAQ (reference sequence). The CDR3 consists of 16 residues. Trimming left V 5 bases short and J 2 bases short, with 17 bases between. The CDR3 DNA reads TGTGCCAGCAGCGGGGCAGGCGGGATCAACACAGATACGCAGTATTTT. Its protein is CASSGAGGINTDTQYF.

This clonotype was observed many times. The chain employs TRBV20-1 and TRBJ2-5; D might be TRBD1 (5 bases). The CDR3 runs to 12 residues. Trimming cost V 3 bases and J 4 bases, with 9 bases left between them. The germline gives CDR1 DFQATT, CDR2 SNEGSKA (reference sequence). CDR3 in DNA: TGCAGTGCTAGCCGCAGGGCAGAGACCCAGTACTTC. This encodes CSASRRAETQYF.

This clonotype has at least ten counts. CDR3 loop: CASSPMGQGVYGYTF. CDR3 in DNA: TGTGCCAGCAGTCCCATGGGACAGGGAGTCTATGGCTACACCTTC. The rearrangement joins TRBV27 to TRBJ1-2, with 9 bases lining up with TRBD1. The V gene end was trimmed by 5 bases and the J gene end by 4 bases; junction bases not matched to a gene: 8. Germline values: CDR1 MNHEY, CDR2 SMNVEV (reference sequence). The CDR3 has 15 amino acids.

There are many counts of this clonotype. V and J are TRBV7-6 and TRBJ2-2, with D unclear. Trimming pared 7 bases from V and 4 bases from J, leaving 13 bases between. The CDR3 totals 14 residues. Per the germline V gene, CDR1 is SGHVS and CDR2 is FNYEAQ. CDR3 DNA sequence: TGTGCCAGCACCCCGGGCCTTTCCACCGGGGAGCTGTTTTTT. Amino acid sequence: CASTPGLSTGELFF.

Points on this clonotype: A much larger clone lies a single base off, so this may be a read error. The chain links TRBV19 to TRBJ2-1, with D unclear. CDR1 LNHDA and CDR2 SQIVND come from the germline V gene (reference sequence). The CDR3 covers 15 residues. For the CDR3, the DNA is TGTGCCAGTACCCACGGCCCAAGCTCCTACAATGGGCAGTTCTTC. It encodes CASTHGPSSYNGQFF.

The rearrangement uses TRBV6-6 and TRBJ2-7; D gene uncertain. The CDR3 length is 11 residues. The V gene's germline CDR1 is MNHNY and CDR2 SVGAGI (reference sequence). Trimming took off 10 bases at V and 0 bases at J, with 7 bases between the two ends. CDR3 protein: CANHPSYEQYF. CDR3 nucleotides: TGTGCCAACCATCCCTCCTACGAGCAGTACTTC.